The clone carrying this T cell receptor (beta chain) was recorded a few times. As yet, its antigen is unknown. The data stem from a study of cytomegalovirus exposure and HLA in healthy donors. Study-level points and caveats: In a later analysis, HLA-associated TCR beta chains were more clonally expanded than equally common others. CMV serostatus was the sole immune exposure information available. The likely origin of a cluster of highly shared sequence variants was a sequencing artifact.

Everyone who donated was a healthy bone marrow donor. With 60 Vbeta and 13 Jbeta primers, the PCR was carried out. Measured with immunoSEQ multiplex PCR; TCRdb has only the in-frame clones, and not every one. The sample comprises about 64,000 clones, about four fifths of which are singletons, and 7.8% rests with the top ten. Germline CDR1 and CDR2: SNHLY and FYNNEI. The CDR3 is made up of 15 amino acids. V dropped 5 bases and J dropped 4 bases, with 17 bases sitting between them. The source is a man in his late teens or twenties in good health and CMV-seropositive. This rearrangement joins TRBV2 to TRBJ1-2, with a possible D match to TRBD1 (5 bases). The specimen was PBMCs. CDR3 sequence (DNA): TGTGCCAGCAGTATGGACATTTCATCGGGCTATGGCTACACCTTC. Amino acid sequence: CASSMDISSGYGYTF.